This TCR beta chain emerged from a study of cytomegalovirus exposure and HLA in healthy donors. Across the whole study: Genotyping showed about 80% of roughly 390 donors falling in the Caucasian-associated ancestry cluster.

As concerns this clone: Its target is unknown.

Study-level findings and limits: Accurate prediction of HLA-A and HLA-B alleles (for most subjects) was reportedly achieved from TCR beta sequences.

The PCR used 60 Vbeta and 13 Jbeta primers. TCRdb's table, derived via immunoSEQ multiplex PCR, lists solely in-frame clones and lacks some. The table lists around 140,000 clones, approximately 75% of them singletons. CDR3 length: 12 amino acids. Germline V gene sequence: CDR1 MNHNS, CDR2 SASEGT. The junction had 6 bases not matched to a gene; V was cut back by 6 bases and J by 8 bases. The sample consisted of PBMCs. This chain links TRBV6-1 with TRBJ1-2; 7 bases fit TRBD1. This TCR derives from a man aged 50 or older in good health and CMV-seropositive. CDR3 loop: CASSRQGRGYTF. CDR3 nucleotide sequence: TGTGCCAGCAGCCGACAGGGCCGCGGCTACACCTTC.